The T cell receptor (beta chain) under discussion was sequenced for a study of tumor and adjacent non-tumor tissue in lung cancer. Study results and caveats: Significantly higher TCR diversity was found in tumor than normal lung. In normal lung, the top 100 clones were significantly more dominant than in tumor.

This sample's RNA came from whole unsorted tissue. This non-tumor lung sample came from over 3 cm beyond the tumor edge. About this clonotype itself: Its antigen is unidentified. Mismatch with germline at one junction end may stem from a read error.

TCRbeta libraries were built with three rounds of nested PCR, modified from ARM-PCR. One entry per CDR3 protein, called by TCRdb with MiXCR from the multiplex PCR reads. The sample holds tens of thousands of distinct CDR3 sequences, roughly 60% seen once. Sequencing input: distant non-tumor lung tissue. The sequence was obtained from a man aged 65 to 85 with non-small cell lung cancer.

This CDR3 is CATRPGNSHLHF. The CDR3 DNA sequence: TGTGCCACGCGACCGGGGAATTCACACCTCCACTTT. The chain couples TRBV11-2 to TRBJ1-6, with D hard to call. The CDR3 consists of 12 residues. The germline V gene encodes CDR1 SGHAT and CDR2 FQNNGV.